This TCR beta chain stems from a study of shared clonotypes between healthy human individuals (dated by TCRdb to about 2020). As for the study more broadly: A few men and a couple of women, aged 18 to 49 years, made up the cohort. Per donor, three plates each were used for CD4 naive and CD4 memory, two for CD8 naive, and one for CD8 memory. To estimate repertoire size and how much clonotype sharing occurs between individuals, the study deeply sequenced the blood TCR repertoires of several healthy adults. To increase sequencing depth and limit assay-specific biases, different laboratories used diverse techniques to prepare libraries and sequence TCR repertoires. Leukapheresis yielded between about 0.94 and 9.5 billion PBMCs per donor.

Study-wide findings and limitations: Naive subsets generally had larger estimated clonotype richness than memory subsets. Pairwise subsampling led to the expectation that sequencing depth would affect the degree of clonotype sharing among donors. Across a few donors, around 5.4% of naive CD4, roughly 3.5% of naive CD8, approximately 2.5% of memory CD4, and 0.4% to 0.45% of memory CD8 clonotypes were shared. Sampling was restricted to blood, and TCR repertoires in tissue are likely to differ from TCR repertoires in blood. Compared with non-shared clonotypes, the clonotypes found in all four sorted-subset donors had higher generation probabilities. Because the study included a small number of donors, the genetic and exposure-history diversity represented was limited. Rarefaction of sorted-subset datasets indicated incomplete sequencing despite the large sequencing depth.

TCR CDR3 regions were amplified from genomic DNA by multiplex PCR using the deep immunoSEQ assay. Extracted genomic DNA from each cell subset was distributed evenly across all wells of several immunoSEQ 96-well plates, and each plate was treated as a replicate. For sorted subsets, about 210 ng of genomic DNA, equivalent to 25,000 to 35,000 T cell genomes, went into each replicate PCR. Purified libraries were measured with a Qubit 3.0 fluorometer, size-checked on a Bioanalyzer 2100, and measured again with the KAPA Library Quantification kit. Each immunoSEQ 96-well plate was sequenced on its own single-read 150-cycle Illumina NextSeq 550 flow cell. The paper's data handling went like this. Because only junctional sequences without quality scores were contained in the immunoSEQ output, filtering matching that applied to full-length reads could not be performed. Sequences were annotated with PyIR, a Python wrapper for IgBLAST v1.9, and V/J genes and CDR3 were assigned using IMGT germline references. Any read was removed if the V/J assignment was weak (E-value above 1e-6), the CDR3 was missing, or the read contained stop codons, out-of-frame junctions, or ambiguous translated residues. V3J clonotypes were defined by identical inferred V gene, J gene, and CDR3 amino acid sequence. Percentage overlap between repertoires was calculated by dividing the number of shared unique clonotypes by the size of the smaller repertoire. Richness of each repertoire was evaluated using RTK rarefaction, the Chao1 estimator, and Recon v2.1 estimates of unobserved clonotypes. Generation probabilities for all TCRbeta clonotypes obtained by the gDNA method from a handful of donors were computed using OLGA. TCRdb holds this immuneACCESS table with in-frame rearrangements only. Some clones are missing; in checked studies, unresolved V genes explain under half, and the rest has no known cause. V, J and clone size reflect that table, while D and trimming were determined from the DNA. The sample profile shows hundreds of thousands of clones; 85% to 95% of them were found once. Approximately 0.11% of the sample goes to the ten largest clones.

The cysteine opens and the phenylalanine closes a CDR3 of 13 amino acids. Only CDR3 DNA is held: 39 bases, read in frame from base 1. Trimming costs V 4 bases and J 1 base, and their ends lie 8 bases apart. The germline V gene sets CDR1 to SGDLS and CDR2 to YYNGEE. For this clone: Its specific antigen is unknown. Within one base of it there is no much larger clone, and no base qualities were kept.

CD8 naive samples were CD45RO-negative cells positively selected for CCR7, giving a CD45RA+CCR7+ population that excluded TemRA cells. The donors were healthy, HIV-negative adults who had no recently reported acute infections or vaccinations. Every donor was a Caucasian adult living in Nashville, Tennessee, USA. Blood was obtained by leukapheresis, after which PBMCs were separated by Ficoll-Histopaque density gradient centrifugation and cryopreserved in liquid nitrogen vapor phase. Analytical flow cytometry was used to check the purity and quantity of every magnetically sorted T cell population. Genomic DNA was isolated from each sorted fraction and quantified by UV absorbance on a Nanodrop 2000c.

The source material was naive CD8+ T cells sorted from blood. The sample's cell subset or site, from its label and the paper: CD45RA+CCR7+. The chain employs TRBV9 and TRBJ1-1; the D gene remains uncertain. This sequence was found in a woman aged 25 to 39 in good health. The CDR3 region: CASSRGRNTEAFF. The nucleotide sequence reads as follows: TGTGCCAGCAGCCGCGGACGGAACACTGAAGCTTTCTTT.